These T cell receptor beta chains were read from a single sample in a study of tumor-infiltrating lymphocytes in primary liver carcinoma. TCRdb analysed the multiplex PCR reads with MiXCR anew, one entry per CDR3 protein. The sample records approximately 110,000 distinct CDR3 sequences, roughly three fifths being singletons. The sequencing sample was made of liver tumor tissue from sampling region 1. The source of these receptors is a woman aged 55-75 years with primary liver carcinoma and hepatitis B virus infection. Each CDR3 is given with its conserved first and last residue. The order of the fields is CDR3 length, clone size, D gene, V gene, J gene, CDR3 DNA, CDR3 protein. The D gene is left open where the match is weak. Some rows mark clone size as missing; the rest say once, few, many or name a class of expanded clone.

>18|-|TRBD2|TRBV11-2|TRBJ2-2
TGTGTCAGCAGCACCGGGACTAGCGGGACGAAGAACACCGGGGAGCTGTTTTTC
CVSSTGTSGTKNTGELFF
>16|-|TRBD2|TRBV11-3|TRBJ2-1
TGTGCCAGCAGCATTAGCGGGAGGGACTGGTACGATGAGCAGTTCTTC
CASSISGRDWYDEQFF
>18|-|TRBD2|TRBV28|TRBJ2-3
TGTGCCAGCAGTTCCCCGACTAGCGGGAGCGGGGGCACAGATACGCAGTATTTT
CASSSPTSGSGGTDTQYF
>15|few|-|TRBV28|TRBJ2-1
TGTGCCAGCAGCTCCCTGGGCGGTCTAGGAGGTGAGCAGTTCTTC
CASSSLGGLGGEQFF
>14|many|-|TRBV6-5|TRBJ2-2
TGTGCCAGCAGTCCTCGAACTAACACCGGGGAGCTGTTTTTT
CASSPRTNTGELFF
>15|-|-|TRBV11-2|TRBJ2-1
TGTACCAGCAGTTTCGACAAGGGAAAGGGCGATGAGCAGTTCTTC
CTSSFDKGKGDEQFF
>16|-|-|TRBV7-6|TRBJ2-1
TGTGCCAGCAGCCCGTTAGTCCAAAGCTCCTACAATGAGCAGTTCTTC
CASSPLVQSSYNEQFF
>15|once|-|TRBV5-4|TRBJ2-1
TGCGCCAGCAGCGTGGACTTGTTCAGGGGCAATGAGCAGTTCTTC
CASSVDLFRGNEQFF
>13|-|TRBD2|TRBV11-2|TRBJ2-1
TGTGCCAACAGCTTAGTTTTGGGGGGGGAGCATTTCTTC
CANSLVLGGEHFF
>12|-|-|TRBV15|TRBJ2-2
TGTGCCACCAGCAGAGGCTCCGGGGAGCTGTTTTTT
CATSRGSGELFF
>11|many|-|TRBV11-2|TRBJ2-7
TGTGCCAGCAGCCAAGGGGGGTGGCAGTACTTC
CASSQGGWQYF
>13|-|-|TRBV11-2|TRBJ2-1
TGCGCCAGCAGCTTCACTAGGGGCGGGGAGCAGTTCTTC
CASSFTRGGEQFF
>15|many|TRBD2|TRBV6-5|TRBJ2-2
TGTGCCAGCAGCTCCTTGCGGGGGGTTACCGGGGAGCTGTTTTTT
CASSSLRGVTGELFF
>16|many|-|TRBV4-1|TRBJ2-1
TGCGCCAGCAGCCAAGACAACGCCGGGTGGGGAGGTGAGCAGTTCTTC
CASSQDNAGWGGEQFF
>14|few|-|TRBV5-1|TRBJ2-3
TGCGCCAGCAGCGAGGGTGATTTCACAGATACGCAGTATTTT
CASSEGDFTDTQYF
>16|few|-|TRBV5-1|TRBJ2-6
TGCGCCAGCAGCTCTCCAGCCGGCTCTGGGGCCAACGTCCTGACTTTC
CASSSPAGSGANVLTF
>18|many|TRBD2|TRBV11-2|TRBJ2-1
TGTGCCAGCAGCTTAACCCTTCCGGGACTAGGGGTGTACAATGAGCAGTTCTTC
CASSLTLPGLGVYNEQFF
>15|many|-|TRBV6-2/TRBV6-3|TRBJ2-5
TGTGCCAGCACTTCGTCGCGTGGCGTCGGGGAGACCCAGTACTTC
CASTSSRGVGETQYF
>14|-|-|TRBV10-3|TRBJ2-1
TGCGCCATCCGCCCCTTTAGGGAAATAAATGAGCAGTTCTTC
CAIRPFREINEQFF
>14|medium-sized|-|TRBV29-1|TRBJ2-3
TGCAGCGTCAGGACCTCGCAATTATCAGGGGAGCAGTATTTT
CSVRTSQLSGEQYF
>13|once|-|TRBV12-3/TRBV12-4|TRBJ2-1
TGTGTCAGCAGTTTCGGCCGAGACACTGAGCAGTTCTTC
CVSSFGRDTEQFF
>15|-|TRBD2|TRBV19|TRBJ2-5
TGTGCCAGTAGTATTGTTAGCGGGAGGGGGGAGACCCAGTACTTC
CASSIVSGRGETQYF
>12|-|-|TRBV10-3|TRBJ2-3
TGTGCCGCAGTGGGAGACACAGATACGCAGTATTTT
CAAVGDTDTQYF
>14|-|-|TRBV11-2|TRBJ2-7
TGTGCCAGCAGCTTAGATATCGTCATCCCTGGTCTGTTCTTC
CASSLDIVIPGLFF
>13|-|-|TRBV6-5|TRBJ2-7
TGTCCCAGCAGTCTGGGACAATCGAGGGAACAGTACTTC
CPSSLGQSREQYF
>16|-|-|TRBV28|TRBJ1-2
TGTGCCGGCAGTTTATCTTGGCCGGGGGGGACCTGTGGCTACACCTTC
CAGSLSWPGGTCGYTF
>13|many|TRBD1|TRBV30|TRBJ2-5
TGTGCCTTGGAAGGGACAGGCCAAGAGACCCAGTACTTC
CALEGTGQETQYF
>16|few|-|TRBV5-1|TRBJ1-3
TGCGCCAGCAGCTGGGGGCTGGGGGACTCTGGAAACACCATATATTTT
CASSWGLGDSGNTIYF
>13|once|-|TRBV11-2|TRBJ1-2
TGTGCCAACAGCGCCAAGGCGGGGTATGGCTACACCTTC
CANSAKAGYGYTF
>14|many|TRBD1|TRBV6-1|TRBJ2-7
TGTGCCAGCAGTGTACAGGGGGCCCCTCGGCGGCAGTACTTC
CASSVQGAPRRQYF
>17|-|TRBD2|TRBV6-6|TRBJ2-3
TGTGCCAGCAGCCTCACCGGGACTAGAGGTAGCACAGATACGCAGTATTTT
CASSLTGTRGSTDTQYF
>13|medium-sized|-|TRBV10-3|TRBJ2-1
TGTGCCATCACGGAAAGCTCCTACAATGAGCAGTTCTTC
CAITESSYNEQFF
>15|-|TRBD1|TRBV28|TRBJ1-1
TGTGTCAGCAGTCCGACGGGACAGGGTAACACTGAGGCTTTCTTT
CVSSPTGQGNTEAFF
>16|-|TRBD1|TRBV12-3/TRBV12-4|TRBJ2-1
TGTGCCTGCACCAACACGTGGGGACAGGGGAACCATGAGCAGTTCTTC
CACTNTWGQGNHEQFF
>16|-|TRBD1|TRBV5-4|TRBJ1-6
TGTGCCAGCAGCTTGGATTCGACAGGGGCTAATTCACCCCTCCACTTT
CASSLDSTGANSPLHF
>16|-|-|TRBV2|TRBJ1-4
TGTGCCAGCAGATCTAACTCTGTAGGTGGAAATGAAAAACTGTTTTTT
CASRSNSVGGNEKLFF
>12|-|TRBD1|TRBV12-3/TRBV12-4|TRBJ1-1
TGTGCCAGCAGACTCACAGGGGTTGACGCTTTCTTT
CASRLTGVDAFF